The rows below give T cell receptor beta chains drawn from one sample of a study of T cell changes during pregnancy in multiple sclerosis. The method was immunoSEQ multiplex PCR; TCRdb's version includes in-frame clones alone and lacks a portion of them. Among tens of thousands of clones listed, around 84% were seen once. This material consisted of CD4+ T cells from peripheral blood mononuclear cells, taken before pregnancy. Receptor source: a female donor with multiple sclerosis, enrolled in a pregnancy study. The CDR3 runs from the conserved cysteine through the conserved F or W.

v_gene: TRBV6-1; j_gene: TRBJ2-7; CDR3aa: CASSEGGTGINEQYF
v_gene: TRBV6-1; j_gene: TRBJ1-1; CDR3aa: CASRTAGNTEAFF
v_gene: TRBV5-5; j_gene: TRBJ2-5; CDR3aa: CASSLFQGLGGTQYF
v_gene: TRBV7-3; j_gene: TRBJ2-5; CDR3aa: CASSFPRGETQYF
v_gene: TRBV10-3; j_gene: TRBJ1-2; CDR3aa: CAISPRGRDYGYTF
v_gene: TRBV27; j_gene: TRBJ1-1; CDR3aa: CASSFSDRATEAFF
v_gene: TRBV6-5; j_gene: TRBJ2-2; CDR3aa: CASSYGLAGDGRELFF
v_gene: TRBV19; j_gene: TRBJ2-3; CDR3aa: CASSIAAGMTDTQYF
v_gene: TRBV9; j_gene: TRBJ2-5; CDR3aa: CASSNTGYQETQYF
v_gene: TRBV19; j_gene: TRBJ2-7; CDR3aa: CASSTKTRDRGRGAVSYEQYF
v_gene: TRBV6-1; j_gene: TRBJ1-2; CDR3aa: CAIRDSGLYGYTF
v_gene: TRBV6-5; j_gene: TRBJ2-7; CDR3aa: CATLGQGHEQYF
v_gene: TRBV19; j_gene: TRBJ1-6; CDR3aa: CASREQGSYNSPLHF
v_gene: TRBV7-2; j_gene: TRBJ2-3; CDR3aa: CASSFTSDTDTQYF